The 14 T cell receptor beta chains below come from one sample, sequenced in a study of blood T cell repertoires in COVID-19. Libraries were prepared by immunoSEQ multiplex PCR; TCRdb keeps only in-frame clonotypes and omits some of them. The sample lists approximately 300,000 clones, roughly 90% occurring once. The sequencing sample was made of peripheral blood. The origin of the receptors is a woman aged 30 to 39 with COVID-19, enrolled during active disease.

The rearrangement uses TRBV5-4 and TRBJ2-5; TRBD2 matches at 9 bases. Germline V gives CDR1 SGHNT, CDR2 YYREEE (reference sequence). The CDR3 has 15 residues. Losses at the gene ends were 3 bases for V and 3 bases for J; bases not matched to a gene: 6. CDR3 sequence (DNA): TGTGCCAGCAGCTATAAGACTAGCGGAAAAGAGACCCAGTACTTC. This sequence encodes CASSYKTSGKETQYF.

The table lists this clone with a count of one. The chain employs TRBV18 and TRBJ2-7, with no clear D. Germline CDR1 reads KGHSH; CDR2 reads LQKENI. V lost 0 bases and J lost 2, with 11 bases in between. The CDR3 consists of 15 residues. CDR3 region: CASSPPLAGTYEQYF. The CDR3 DNA is TGTGCCAGCTCACCACCTCTCGCAGGTACCTACGAGCAGTACTTC.

This clone appeared a few times. Germline is not matched at one junction end, which may reflect a read error. V is TRBV7-2 and J is TRBJ2-1; a possible D gene is TRBD2 (5 bases). Germline CDR1 reads SGHTA; CDR2 reads FQGNSA. The CDR3 contains 14 residues. This chain's CDR3 is CASSVAITGNEQFF. The CDR3 bases are TGTGCCAGCAGCGTAGCTATTACGGGGAATGAGCAGTTCTTC.

The chain recombines TRBV2 with TRBJ2-7; no definite D call. Germline V gene data show CDR1 as SNHLY and CDR2 as FYNNEI. V was clipped by 5 bases and J by 0 bases, with 11 bases between them. CDR3 size: 14 residues. CDR3 coding DNA: TGTGCCAGCAGTCTGACAACCACCTCCTACGAGCAGTACTTC. Residues: CASSLTTTSYEQYF.

This clone was recorded only once. The chain uses TRBV5-1 and TRBJ1-5; D unresolved. The V and J ends lost 1 base and 3 bases respectively, with 11 bases between them. This CDR3 region has 15 residues. The germline V gene encodes CDR1 SGHRS and CDR2 YFSETQ. CDR3 residues: CASSLSGQDNQPQHF. DNA of the CDR3: TGCGCCAGCAGCTTGAGTGGGCAGGACAATCAGCCCCAGCATTTT.

Only a few counts were recorded for this clone. The V call is TRBV2, the J call TRBJ2-2; possible D gene TRBD1, 5 bases. The CDR3 extends over 11 amino acids. V was trimmed by 6 bases and J by 7 bases, leaving 6 bases between them. From germline, CDR1 is SNHLY and CDR2 FYNNEI. The CDR3 region has the DNA TGTGCCAGCAGAGGGGTCGGGGAGCTGTTTTTT. Its translation is CASRGVGELFF.

V is TRBV19 and J is TRBJ1-2; 7 positions agree with TRBD1. In germline, CDR1 is LNHDA, CDR2 SQIVND (reference sequence). With 5 bases clipped from V and 4 bases from J, the junction kept 7 bases outside the gene matches. The CDR3 spans 14 residues. For the CDR3, the DNA is TGTGCCAGTAGTGACTCCCGGGACAGCTATGGCTACACCTTC. It is translated as CASSDSRDSYGYTF.

V and J are TRBV2 and TRBJ1-6; D not certain. The length of the CDR3 is 15 residues. Trimming pared 5 bases from V and 8 bases from J, leaving 16 bases between. Per the germline V gene, CDR1 is SNHLY and CDR2 is FYNNEI. CDR3 DNA sequence: TGTGCCAGCAGTTACCGGGTCCCCACTGATTCACCCCTCCACTTT. This encodes CASSYRVPTDSPLHF. Using reference TRBV2 and TRBJ1-6 for the parts outside the CDR3, the full variable domain is EPEVTQTPSHQVTQMGQEVILRCVPISNHLYFYWYRQILGQKVEFLVSFYNNEISEKSEIFDDQFSVERPDGSNFTLKIRSTKLEDSAMYFCASSYRVPTDSPLHFGNGTRLTVT.

V gene TRBV6-5 combines with J gene TRBJ2-7, with D maybe TRBD1 (5 bases). CDR1 MNHEY and CDR2 SVGAGI come from the germline V gene. The CDR3 sequence is 14 residues long. V gave up 2 bases and J gave up 2 bases, with 10 bases separating them. Here the CDR3 DNA reads TGTGCCAGCAGTTACAAAGGGGCCCCCTACGAGCAGTACTTC. Its protein is CASSYKGAPYEQYF.

This chain uses TRBV9 with TRBJ2-1; a weak D match, TRBD2 (6 bases). CDR3 size: 16 residues. Looked up from germline, CDR1 is SGDLS and CDR2 is YYNGEE. Between the trimmed V and J ends, which lost 0 bases and 2 bases, there was a span of 12 bases. The CDR3 DNA follows: TGTGCCAGCAGCGTAGGTCCGGGAGACCCCTACAATGAGCAGTTCTTC. This sequence encodes CASSVGPGDPYNEQFF.

The chain recombines TRBV27 with TRBJ1-5; 7 nucleotides match TRBD1. This CDR3 spans 16 amino acids. Germline lookup yields CDR1 MNHEY and CDR2 SMNVEV (reference sequence). V trimming: 6 bases; J trimming: 0 bases; junction bases outside the gene matches: 8. As DNA, the CDR3 is TGTGCCAGCAGCGAAGGGGGCCCCCATAGCAATCAGCCCCAGCATTTT. Its protein is CASSEGGPHSNQPQHF.

In its sample, this clone was seen a few times. This chain connects TRBV15 to TRBJ1-2; maybe TRBD1 (6 bases). The CDR3 is 14 residues long. The V end lost 3 bases, the J end lost 2 bases, and 10 bases lay between the germline ends. Per the germline V gene, CDR1 is LNHNV and CDR2 is YYDKDF (reference sequence). The DNA for the CDR3 is TGTGCCACCAGCAGGGGTGACAGGAACTATGGCTACACCTTC. Translated, it gives CATSRGDRNYGYTF. The variable domain in full, with the rest retrieved from reference TRBV15 and TRBJ1-2, is DAMVIQNPRYQVTQFGKPVTLSCSQTLNHNVMYWYQQKSSQAPKLLFHYYDKDFNNEADTPDNFQSRRPNTSFCFLDIRSPGLGDTAMYLCATSRGDRNYGYTFGSGTRLTVV.

This rearrangement joins TRBV5-1 to TRBJ2-1, with D unclear. CDR3 size: 11 residues. Germline CDR1 is SGHRS and CDR2 is YFSETQ. Trimming left V 0 bases short and J 10 bases short, with 5 bases between. CDR3 coding DNA: TGCGCCAGCAGCTTGGGTCTGGAGCAGTTCTTC. Amino acids: CASSLGLEQFF.

This chain uses TRBV21-1 with TRBJ2-3; the D call in the table, TRBD2, was not verified against the DNA. TRBV21-1 is recorded as a pseudogene. CDR3 length equals 15 residues. The DNA for the CDR3 is TGTGCCAGCACCAAGCCCGGGAAGTGCACAGATACGCAGTATTTT. Its translation is CASTKPGKCTDTQYF.